This passage covers 16 T cell receptor beta chains from one sample sequenced in a study of T cell changes during pregnancy in multiple sclerosis. Profiled with immunoSEQ multiplex PCR; TCRdb holds only in-frame clones, not every one. The data contain roughly 99,000 clones, just over 90% of them singletons. The specimen was peripheral blood, collected after pregnancy. These receptors came from a female donor in good health, enrolled as a control in a pregnancy study.

The chain has TRBV7-9 and TRBJ2-3, with no clear D. V lost 5 bases and J lost 5, with 14 bases in between. Germline V gene sequence: CDR1 SEHNR, CDR2 FQNEAQ (reference sequence). The CDR3 spans 14 residues. This chain's CDR3 is CASSGINYGDTQYF. In DNA, the CDR3 is TGTGCCAGCAGCGGAATTAACTATGGAGATACGCAGTATTTT. Full variable domain (rest looked up from reference TRBV7-9 and TRBJ2-3): DTGVSQNPRHKITKRGQNVTFRCDPISEHNRLYWYRQTLGQGPEFLTYFQNEAQLEKSRLLSDRFSAERPKGSFSTLEIQRTEQGDSAMYLCASSGINYGDTQYFGPGTRLTVL.

The genes are TRBV4-2 and TRBJ2-3, with 10 bases fitting TRBD2. With 0 bases clipped from V and 6 bases from J, the junction kept 12 bases outside the gene matches. Germline values: CDR1 LGHNA, CDR2 YNFKEQ. The CDR3 is 18 amino acids. The CDR3 DNA is TGTGCCAGCAGCCAAGATGTCGAGCGGGGGGGCCCCGCTGATACGCAGTATTTT. This encodes CASSQDVERGGPADTQYF.

The chain has TRBV7-2 and TRBJ1-2; weak D call: TRBD1 (6 bases). CDR3 length equals 15 residues. Germline-derived CDR1 and CDR2 are SGHTA and FQGNSA. Between the trimmed V and J ends, which lost 1 base and 0 bases, there was a span of 9 bases. The CDR3 here is CASSLDAGANYGYTF. The CDR3 region has the DNA TGTGCCAGCAGCTTAGACGCAGGGGCTAACTATGGCTACACCTTC.

This chain joins TRBV28 and TRBJ2-1, with D possibly being TRBD2 (6 bases). V shed 7 bases and J shed 5 bases, with 18 bases lying between them. The germline V gene has CDR1 MDHEN and CDR2 SYDVKM. CDR3 size: 15 residues. The DNA of the CDR3 is TGTGCCAGCACCATGGGCCATCCGGGGGACAATGAGCAGTTCTTC. Translated: CASTMGHPGDNEQFF.

The V and J genes are TRBV13 and TRBJ1-1, with D possibly matching TRBD1 (5 bases). Trimming removed 5 bases from V and 1 base from J, with 14 bases in between. The CDR3 sequence is 15 residues long. Germline CDR1 and CDR2: PRHDT and FYEKMQ (reference sequence). The CDR3, as DNA: TGTGCCAGCAGCATGCTACAGGTCACGAACACTGAAGCTTTCTTT. Protein sequence: CASSMLQVTNTEAFF.

This clone was observed a handful of times. V usage is TRBV4-1 and J usage is TRBJ2-7; D gene ambiguous. V lost 0 bases and J lost 3, with 12 bases in between. Germline values: CDR1 MGHRA, CDR2 YSYEKL. This CDR3 is built from 15 residues. For the CDR3, the DNA is TGCGCCAGCAGCCAAGATGGAGAAATCAACTACGAGCAGTACTTC. It yields the protein CASSQDGEINYEQYF.

V usage is TRBV19 and J usage is TRBJ1-2; tentative D call: TRBD1 (5 bases). V shed 6 bases and J shed 3 bases, with 17 bases lying between them. The germline CDR1 and CDR2 sequences are LNHDA and SQIVND (reference sequence). This CDR3 region has 15 residues. CDR3 sequence: CASSPPGGTDYGYTF. CDR3 coding DNA: TGTGCCAGTAGCCCTCCCGGGGGTACCGACTATGGCTACACCTTC.

To note about this clone: One end of the junction is discordant with germline, which a read error may explain. The chain links TRBV5-3 to TRBJ2-5; 16 bases agree with TRBD2. TRBV5-3 belongs to the ORF category, with a function that is uncertain. This CDR3 comprises 16 residues. DNA of the CDR3: TGTGCCAGAAGCCAAGCTTTGGGACTAGCGGGGGGGGCCTCCGACTTC. Encoded protein: CARSQALGLAGGASDF.

Notes on this clone: One junction end does not reproduce the germline sequence, and a read error may be involved. The chain recombines TRBV13 with TRBJ1-6, with TRBD1 as a possible D gene (5 bases). CDR3 length equals 15 residues. Germline V gene sequence: CDR1 PRHDT, CDR2 FYEKMQ (reference sequence). Here the CDR3 reads CASSLGETYNSPLHF. The CDR3 nucleotides read TGTGCCAGCAGCCTAGGGGAGACCTATAATTCACCCCTCCACTTT.

This chain uses TRBV7-2 with TRBJ1-2; D possibly corresponds to TRBD1 (5 bases). Germline CDR1 and CDR2: SGHTA and FQGNSA. Deletions cut 1 base from V and 3 bases from J, with 12 bases between. This CDR3 is 15 amino acids long. CDR3 sequence: CASSLDLGGDYGYTF. In DNA, the CDR3 is TGTGCCAGCAGCTTAGATTTGGGAGGGGACTATGGCTACACCTTC.

V is TRBV4-1 and J is TRBJ1-1; D not certain. Trimming left V 7 bases short and J 3 bases short, with 18 bases between. This CDR3 contains 15 residues. Germline values: CDR1 MGHRA, CDR2 YSYEKL. CDR3 in DNA: TGCGCCAGCACCCCACAGACGGGAGAGGACACTGAAGCTTTCTTT. Translation gives CASTPQTGEDTEAFF.

The CDR3 sequence: CASAPGKGQGKTGELFF. CDR3 in DNA: TGTGCCAGTGCCCCGGGGAAAGGACAGGGAAAAACCGGGGAGCTGTTTTTT. J is TRBJ2-2 and V is TRBV19, with TRBD1 identical over 8 bases. The junction had 16 bases not matched to a gene; V was cut back by 8 bases and J by 5 bases. CDR3 size: 17 residues. CDR1 is LNHDA and CDR2 is SQIVND in the germline V gene (reference sequence).

The V gene is TRBV7-8, the J gene TRBJ1-4; D is possibly TRBD1 (6 bases). This CDR3 has 15 residues. Germline loops: CDR1 SGHVS, CDR2 FQNEAQ. The V and J ends lost 5 bases and 7 bases respectively, with 17 bases between them. CDR3 in DNA: TGTGCCAGCAGCCTAGGACAGCTTCAATTTGAAAAACTGTTTTTT. Translated: CASSLGQLQFEKLFF.

V gene TRBV5-1 combines with J gene TRBJ1-6, with D maybe TRBD1 (5 bases). CDR1 SGHRS and CDR2 YFSETQ come from the germline V gene. This CDR3 is 14 amino acids long. Trimming stripped 0 bases from V and 6 bases from J, with 7 bases between. The CDR3: CASSLVQGNSPLHF. CDR3 sequence (DNA): TGCGCCAGCAGCTTGGTTCAGGGTAATTCACCCCTCCACTTT.

This chain links TRBV4-1 with TRBJ2-7; D is possibly TRBD1 (7 bases). The CDR3 extends over 15 amino acids. V lost 1 base and J lost 3, with 13 bases in between. The V gene's germline CDR1 is MGHRA and CDR2 YSYEKL. Written as DNA, the CDR3 is TGCGCCAGCAGCCAAGGGGCGGGACAGTTCTACGAGCAGTACTTC. Amino acids: CASSQGAGQFYEQYF.

The gene calls are TRBV9 and TRBJ2-1, with 7 nucleotides matching TRBD2. Germline CDR1 SGDLS, CDR2 YYNGEE. The junction had 3 bases not matched to a gene; V was cut back by 4 bases and J by 2 bases. CDR3 length equals 14 residues. CDR3: CASSSSGTYNEQFF. As DNA, the CDR3 is TGTGCCAGCAGCAGCAGCGGGACCTACAATGAGCAGTTCTTC.